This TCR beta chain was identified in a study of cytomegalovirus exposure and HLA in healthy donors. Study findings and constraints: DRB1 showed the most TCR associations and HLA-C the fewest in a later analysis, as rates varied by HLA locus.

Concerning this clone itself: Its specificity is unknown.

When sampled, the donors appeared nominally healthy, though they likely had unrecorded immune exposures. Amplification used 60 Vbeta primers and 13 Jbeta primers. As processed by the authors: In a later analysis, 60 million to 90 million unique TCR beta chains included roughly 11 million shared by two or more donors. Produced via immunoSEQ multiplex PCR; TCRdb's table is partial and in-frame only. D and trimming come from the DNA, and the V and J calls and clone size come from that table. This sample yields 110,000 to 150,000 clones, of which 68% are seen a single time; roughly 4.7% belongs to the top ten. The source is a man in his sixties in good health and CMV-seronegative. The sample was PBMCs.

The DNA of the CDR3 is TGTGCCAGTAGTATACGACAGGGAGGTGAAAAACTGTTTTTT. Protein product: CASSIRQGGEKLFF. The chain has TRBV19 and TRBJ1-4, with 7 bases that match TRBD1. This CDR3 region has 14 residues. The J segment lost 7 bases and the V segment lost 2 bases, leaving 4 bases of the junction unmatched. Germline CDR1 is LNHDA and CDR2 is SQIVND (reference sequence).